This T cell receptor beta chain was found in a study of cytomegalovirus exposure and HLA in healthy donors. Germline lookup yields CDR1 MNHNS and CDR2 SASEGT. With V trimmed by 5 bases and J by 7 bases, 9 bases remained unmatched. The CDR3 length is 15 residues. With regard to this clone: Its cognate antigen is unknown.

Overall study results and limits: One cluster of highly shared sequence variants probably arose as a sequencing artifact. Overall, some 160 TCR beta chains were annotated as cytomegalovirus-associated. Accurate prediction of most subjects' HLA-A and HLA-B alleles from TCR beta sequences was reported.

It was with 60 Vbeta and 13 Jbeta primers that the PCR ran. Data came from immunoSEQ multiplex PCR; TCRdb stores just in-frame clones and leaves some out. In all, the sample yields tens of thousands of clones. Sequenced material: PBMCs. The receptor was isolated from a female donor in good health and CMV-seropositive. J is TRBJ2-2 and V is TRBV6-1, with 8 nucleotides matching TRBD2. The CDR3 coding sequence is TGTGCCAGCAGTAACGGGAGGGCCCACATCGGGGAGCTGTTTTTT. The encoded protein is CASSNGRAHIGELFF.